Shown below are 30 T cell receptor beta chains from a single sample sequenced in a study of human T cells and chemical hapten exposure (dated by TCRdb to about 2021). The time point tag for this specimen amounts to: patch test 3, about 24 weeks after DPC sensitization. What this sample's treatment or condition label stands for: therapeutic diphenylcyclopropenone sensitization with weekly scalp DPC. Library preparation was by RACE. The sequencing machine was a NextSeq 500. TCRdb trimmed the raw reads at Q25, called clones with MiXCR and kept productive beta chains. Each entry merges the rows of one CDR3 protein and shows their most common DNA and genes. The sample records about 190,000 distinct CDR3 sequences, around 25% of which are singletons. The ten biggest clones cover 2% to 2.5% of the sample. The source was whole blood, collected in connection with sensitization to the hapten diphenylcyclopropenone (DPC). The receptor source for this set is a woman in her forties with alopecia areata. Some clones in this sample may be carry-over from other donors' samples.

This clonotype came up a few times. V and J are TRBV12-3 or TRBV12-4 and TRBJ2-5, with D unclear. The CDR3 is made up of 14 amino acids. V lost 6 bases to trimming and J lost 4 bases, with 15 bases between them. The CDR3 reads CASSPLGRSETQYF. In DNA, the CDR3 is TGTGCCAGCAGCCCCCTCGGACGTTCAGAGACCCAGTACTTC.

This clonotype showed up many times. The chain is built from TRBV29-1 and TRBJ2-5; 7 bases are a match to TRBD1. The CDR3 spans 13 residues. The junction had 8 bases not matched to a gene; V was cut back by 7 bases and J by 3 bases. Germline CDR1 reads SQVTM; CDR2 reads ANQGSEA. CDR3 loop: CSGDTGVEETQYF. The CDR3 DNA follows: TGCAGCGGCGATACAGGGGTAGAAGAGACCCAGTACTTC.

The J gene is TRBJ1-4, the V gene TRBV20-1, with a weak D call TRBD1 (6 bases). The CDR3 consists of 13 residues. The V and J ends lost 7 bases and 0 bases respectively, with 9 bases between them. Germline CDR1 and CDR2: DFQATT and SNEGSKA (reference sequence). CDR3 coding DNA: TGCAGTGTCACAGGGCCAACTAATGAAAAACTGTTTTTT. This translates into CSVTGPTNEKLFF.

This clonotype has more than one count but fewer than ten. The chain carries TRBV6-6 and TRBJ2-1, with TRBD1 matching 8 bases. Germline V CDR1 and CDR2: MNHNY, SVGAGI (reference sequence). The CDR3 is 16 amino acids. Unmatched junction bases numbered 11, after V lost 3 bases and J lost 7 bases. The CDR3 loop is CASSYERGQGSNEQFF. The CDR3 bases are TGTGCCAGCAGTTATGAAAGAGGACAGGGTAGTAATGAGCAGTTCTTC.

This clonotype was counted ten times or more. This chain uses TRBV20-1 with TRBJ2-5; 9 bases are a match to TRBD2. J lost 2 bases, V lost 2 bases, and 9 bases had no gene match. Germline V lookup: CDR1 DFQATT, CDR2 SNEGSKA (reference sequence). This CDR3 is 16 amino acids long. The CDR3 loop is CSARIALAGRQETQYF. In nucleotides, the CDR3 is TGCAGTGCTAGAATTGCCCTAGCGGGACGGCAAGAGACCCAGTACTTC.

This chain links TRBV5-1 with TRBJ1-2; maybe TRBD1 (5 bases). The CDR3 extends over 15 amino acids. The germline V gene encodes CDR1 SGHRS and CDR2 YFSETQ. V was clipped by 2 bases and J by 1 base, with 12 bases between them. The CDR3 loop is CASSFGSGGNYGYTF. The CDR3, as DNA: TGCGCCAGCAGCTTTGGCTCCGGGGGTAACTATGGCTACACCTTC.

The chain is built from TRBV7-2 and TRBJ2-1; 9 nucleotides align to TRBD2. The V gene end was trimmed by 4 bases and the J gene end by 6 bases; junction bases not matched to a gene: 7. The CDR3 contains 15 residues. Germline CDR1 reads SGHTA; CDR2 reads FQGNSA. CDR3 sequence (DNA): TGTGCCAGCAGCTATAGCGGGAGTAAAGGCAATGAGCAGTTCTTC. Amino acid sequence: CASSYSGSKGNEQFF.

This clonotype was detected only once. The V and J genes are TRBV6-2 or TRBV6-3 and TRBJ2-7; 8 bases line up with TRBD2. The V and J ends lost 2 bases and 4 bases, in that order; junction bases with no gene match: 10. CDR3 size: 16 residues. The V gene's germline CDR1 is MNHEY and CDR2 SVGEGT. CDR3 in amino acids: CASSYPLTGGMYEQYF. The CDR3 DNA is TGTGCCAGCAGTTACCCTCTCACGGGAGGGATGTACGAGCAGTACTTC.

This clonotype was seen more than once but under ten times. The chain employs TRBV5-1 and TRBJ1-1, with TRBD1 as a possible D gene (6 bases). The V gene's germline CDR1 is SGHRS and CDR2 YFSETQ. The ends were cut back, 4 bases at V and 2 bases at J, with 12 bases in the middle. The CDR3 spans 14 residues. In nucleotides, the CDR3 is TGCGCCAGCAGCGATGGACAGCCTAACACTGAAGCTTTCTTT. Translated: CASSDGQPNTEAFF. The whole variable domain, filled in from reference TRBV5-1 and TRBJ1-1, reads KAGVTQTPRYLIKTRGQQVTLSCSPISGHRSVSWYQQTPGQGLQFLFEYFSETQRNKGNFPGRFSGRQFSNSRSEMNVSTLELGDSALYLCASSDGQPNTEAFFGQGTRLTVV.

This clonotype was counted only a few times. The chain recombines TRBV10-3 with TRBJ2-7, with 7 bases fitting TRBD2. The CDR3 sequence is 12 residues long. Trimming removed 6 bases from V and 6 bases from J; junction bases left unmatched: 5. Germline V gene sequence: CDR1 ENHRY, CDR2 SYGVKD. CDR3 nucleotide sequence: TGTGCCATCAGCCAGGAGCGGGGCGAGCAGTACTTC. As protein: CAISQERGEQYF.

This chain joins TRBV7-3 and TRBJ2-3; no firm D call. The CDR3 spans 13 residues. CDR1 and CDR2 from the germline V gene are SGHTA and FQGTGA. V was pared by 2 bases and J by 4 bases, with 7 bases between. This chain's CDR3 is CASSLGLSDTQYF. The CDR3 nucleotides are TGTGCCAGCAGCTTAGGGCTGTCAGATACGCAGTATTTT.

As to this clonotype: The junction differs from germline at one of its ends, possibly a read error. The chain is built from TRBV11-2 and TRBJ2-1; 7 nucleotides match TRBD2. Per the germline V gene, CDR1 is SGHAT and CDR2 is FQNNGV. The CDR3 is 16 residues long. CDR3 amino acids: CAGSLVVGGPFNEQFF. In DNA form, the CDR3 reads TGTGCCGGCAGCTTAGTGGTGGGAGGGCCTTTTAATGAGCAGTTCTTC.

In its sample, this clonotype was seen a few times. The chain combines TRBV28 with TRBJ2-5; D perhaps matches TRBD1 (5 bases). V lost 2 bases and J lost 4, with 14 bases in between. The CDR3 is 15 amino acids. Looked up from germline, CDR1 is MDHEN and CDR2 is SYDVKM. DNA of the CDR3: TGTGCCAGCAGTTTACAGGTGGCAGGGCTAGAGACCCAGTACTTC. This codes for CASSLQVAGLETQYF.

This clonotype was found a few times. This CDR3 is CATSWRESAYNEQFF. The CDR3 nucleotides read TGTGCCACCAGTTGGAGGGAGTCCGCCTACAATGAGCAGTTCTTC. V usage is TRBV24-1 and J usage is TRBJ2-1; D may be TRBD2 (6 bases). In germline, CDR1 is KGHDR, CDR2 SFDVKD. There are 15 residues in the CDR3. Trimming took 6 bases from V and 2 from J, leaving 13 bases between them.

This clonotype was observed a handful of times. V and J are TRBV27 and TRBJ2-7, with 8 bases lining up with TRBD2. The germline CDR1 and CDR2 sequences are MNHEY and SMNVEV (reference sequence). The CDR3 is 15 amino acids. The junction had 10 bases not matched to a gene; V was cut back by 6 bases and J by 3 bases. CDR3 amino acids: CASRPLPGLGYEQYF. CDR3 DNA: TGTGCCAGCAGACCGTTACCGGGACTAGGCTACGAGCAGTACTTC.

The gene calls are TRBV20-1 and TRBJ2-3; 7 bases line up with TRBD2. This CDR3 comprises 13 residues. CDR1 is DFQATT, CDR2 SNEGSKA, per germline (reference sequence). V lost 6 bases, J lost 5 bases, and 8 bases stayed unmatched. Here the CDR3 reads CSASLARRDTQYF. The DNA of the CDR3 is TGCAGTGCGTCACTAGCGCGACGAGATACGCAGTATTTT.

This sequence joins TRBV12-3 or TRBV12-4 and TRBJ2-7, with 9 bases identical to TRBD2. V shed 5 bases and J 4 bases; nucleotides not matched to a gene: 6. This CDR3 has 14 amino acids. DNA of the CDR3: TGTGCCAGCAGTCCAGCGGGAGGTGTATACGAGCAGTACTTC. It encodes CASSPAGGVYEQYF.

In DNA form, the CDR3 reads TGTGCCAGCAGCCAAGGTGCGAGATGGGGCTACACCTTC. The encoded protein is CASSQGARWGYTF. This chain uses TRBV4-2 with TRBJ1-2; no clear D gene. Germline assignment: CDR1 LGHNA and CDR2 YNFKEQ. Trimming cost V 1 base and J 8 bases, with 11 bases left between them. The CDR3 contains 13 residues.

This clonotype has just a few counts. The J gene is TRBJ1-5, the V gene TRBV28; TRBD1 aligns across 7 bases. The CDR3 consists of 12 residues. The germline V gene has CDR1 MDHEN and CDR2 SYDVKM. After removal of 7 bases from V and 7 bases from J, the junction contained 4 bases not matched to a gene. CDR3 protein: CASTTGSQPQHF. DNA for the CDR3: TGTGCCAGCACGACAGGGAGCCAGCCCCAGCATTTT.

This clonotype occurred a few times. The CDR3 reads CSVVMRLQETQYF. The CDR3 DNA reads as TGCAGCGTTGTTATGAGACTTCAAGAGACCCAGTACTTC. The chain uses TRBV29-1 and TRBJ2-5; D gene uncertain. Trimming shortened V by 4 bases and J by 2 bases, and 11 bases separated the two germline ends. The V gene's germline CDR1 is SQVTM and CDR2 ANQGSEA. This CDR3 has 13 residues. Variable domain in full (rest from reference TRBV29-1 and TRBJ2-5): SAVISQKPSRDICQRGTSLTIQCQVDSQVTMMFWYRQQPGQSLTLIATANQGSEATYESGFVIDKFPISRPNLTFSTLTVSNMSPEDSSIYLCSVVMRLQETQYFGPGTRLLVL.

This clonotype appeared a few times. CDR3 nucleotide sequence: TGTGCCAGCAGTTCAAATCCAGGGAGCCTTGTTGGGGAGCAGTTCTTC. Translation: CASSSNPGSLVGEQFF. The rearrangement links TRBV6-5 to TRBJ2-1; tentatively, D is TRBD1 or TRBD2 (5 bases each). With 4 bases removed from V and 10 bases from J, the gap between germline ends came to 23 bases. CDR3 length: 16 residues. Germline CDR1 is MNHEY and CDR2 is SVGAGI.

The chain is built from TRBV24-1 and TRBJ1-5, with D tentatively TRBD1 (5 bases). Trimming removed 3 bases from V and 5 bases from J, with 10 bases in between. The germline V gene has CDR1 KGHDR and CDR2 SFDVKD. The CDR3 runs to 14 residues. CDR3 DNA: TGTGCCACCAGTGATGGGACTACCGATCAGCCCCAGCATTTT. It encodes CATSDGTTDQPQHF.

V gene TRBV9 combines with J gene TRBJ1-6; possibly TRBD1 for D (5 bases). The CDR3 spans 15 residues. The germline CDR1 and CDR2 sequences are SGDLS and YYNGEE. V lost 4 bases and J lost 10, with 18 bases in between. CDR3 region: CASSPQTRGNSPLHF. CDR3 nucleotide sequence: TGTGCCAGCAGCCCCCAAACGAGGGGAAACTCACCCCTCCACTTT.

This clonotype was counted at least ten times. The rearrangement links TRBV10-3 to TRBJ2-2, with 9 bases fitting TRBD2. V lost 4 bases, J lost 6 bases, and 12 bases stayed unmatched. Per germline, CDR1 ENHRY and CDR2 SYGVKD. The CDR3 sequence is 17 residues long. CDR3 amino acids: CAISVRLAESPPGELFF. CDR3 nucleotide sequence: TGTGCCATCAGTGTGCGACTAGCGGAGAGCCCACCCGGGGAGCTGTTTTTT.

The rearrangement links TRBV12-3 or TRBV12-4 to TRBJ2-2; D is possibly TRBD1 or TRBD2 (6 bases each). V gave up 6 bases and J gave up 7 bases, with 15 bases separating them. The CDR3 is made up of 14 amino acids. CDR3: CASSQGGAGGELFF. CDR3 bases: TGTGCCAGCAGCCAAGGGGGAGCGGGCGGGGAGCTGTTTTTT.

This clonotype appeared a single time. The chain recombines TRBV28 with TRBJ2-3; D unclear. The CDR3 has 11 amino acids. Germline V gives CDR1 MDHEN, CDR2 SYDVKM. V was trimmed by 4 bases and J by 9 bases, leaving 8 bases between them. The CDR3: CASSSTKTQYF. The DNA for the CDR3 is TGTGCCAGCAGTTCCACCAAAACGCAGTATTTT. The full variable domain, with the rest looked up from reference TRBV28 and TRBJ2-3, is DVKVTQSSRYLVKRTGEKVFLECVQDMDHENMFWYRQDPGLGLRLIYFSYDVKMKEKGDIPEGYSVSREKKERFSLILESASTNQTSMYLCASSSTKTQYFGPGTRLTVL.

This clonotype was recorded a few times. V and J are TRBV6-2 or TRBV6-3 and TRBJ1-5; the match to TRBD1 covers 10 bases. From germline, CDR1 is MNHEY and CDR2 SVGEGT. Germline trimming cut 6 bases from V and 2 bases from J; bases unmatched to any gene: 1. The CDR3 sequence is 14 residues long. Written as DNA, the CDR3 is TGTGCCAGCAGGGGGACAGGGGGCAATCAGCCCCAGCATTTT. Translated, it gives CASRGTGGNQPQHF.

This clonotype showed up just a few times. The V gene is TRBV28, the J gene TRBJ2-3; D unresolved. Germline CDR1 MDHEN, CDR2 SYDVKM. The length of the CDR3 is 14 residues. Trimming left V 2 bases short and J 0 bases short, with 6 bases between. CDR3 DNA: TGTGCCAGCAGTTTACATTCAAGCACAGATACGCAGTATTTT. Translated: CASSLHSSTDTQYF.

This clonotype was observed at least ten times. CDR3 amino acids: CASSHGTSADTQYF. The CDR3 DNA is TGTGCCAGCAGCCACGGAACTAGCGCAGATACGCAGTATTTT. The genes are TRBV6-2 or TRBV6-3 and TRBJ2-3; 7 bases fit TRBD2. The trim removed 6 bases at V and 4 bases at J, leaving 7 bases unmatched. The CDR3 length is 14 residues. CDR1 and CDR2 (germline): MNHEY, SVGEGT.

V is TRBV5-4 and J is TRBJ1-1, with D possibly TRBD1 on 5 matching bases. The CDR3 runs to 12 residues. V was shortened by 0 bases and J by 11 bases, with 11 bases between the two germline ends. In germline, CDR1 is SGHNT, CDR2 YYREEE (reference sequence). CDR3 DNA sequence: TGTGCCAGCAGCTTGGCCGAGGGACGGGCTTTCTTT. Amino acids: CASSLAEGRAFF.